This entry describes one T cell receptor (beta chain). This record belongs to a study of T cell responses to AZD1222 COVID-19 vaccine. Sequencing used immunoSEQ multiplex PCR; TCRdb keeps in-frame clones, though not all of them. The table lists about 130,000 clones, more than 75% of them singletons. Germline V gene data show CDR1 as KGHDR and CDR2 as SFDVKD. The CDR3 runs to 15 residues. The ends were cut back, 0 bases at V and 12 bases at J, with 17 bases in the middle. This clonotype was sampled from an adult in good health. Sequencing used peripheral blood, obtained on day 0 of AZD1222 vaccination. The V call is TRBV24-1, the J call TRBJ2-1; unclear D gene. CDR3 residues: CATSDLQRFVQRQFF. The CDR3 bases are TGTGCCACCAGTGATTTGCAAAGGTTCGTCCAGCGGCAGTTCTTC.